This is a list of T cell receptor beta chains from one sample in a study of blood T cell repertoires in COVID-19. The protocol was immunoSEQ multiplex PCR, while the TCRdb copy is restricted to in-frame clones and leaves out a portion. The table includes a few hundred thousand clones, more than 70% detected once. Sequencing used PBMCs or T cells enriched from blood (not recorded which). The receptor source for this set is a woman in her late teens or twenties who had recovered from COVID-19. CDR3s leave out the opening cysteine and the closing phenylalanine or tryptophan. D genes are given only for firm matches.

TRBJ2-1,TRBD2,TRBV18,ASSRSGTSLGQDEQF
TRBJ1-1,-,TRBV11-2,ASSFSSGSMNTEAF
TRBJ1-3,TRBD1,TRBV11-2,ASSHGPGGASGNTIY
TRBJ2-7,-,TRBV2,AGRDSYEQY
TRBJ2-7,-,TRBV7-8,ASSLGAGAYEQY
TRBJ1-2,-,TRBV2,ASSEGSNYGYT
TRBJ2-3,TRBD1,TRBV6-6,ASSYGTGHTDTQY
TRBJ1-5,-,TRBV25-1,ASSGTGSNQPQH
TRBJ1-2,-,TRBV12-3/TRBV12-4,ASSWDSGGYT
TRBJ1-1,-,TRBV10-1,ASSGVRAF
TRBJ1-5,-,TRBV7-2,ASSVLLSNQPQH
TRBJ2-1,TRBD2,TRBV9,ASSLAGVNEQF
TRBJ1-1,-,TRBV10-3,AISARGMNTEAF
TRBJ2-1,-,TRBV5-6,ASSLVRAGLPYNEQF
TRBJ1-2,-,TRBV6-2/TRBV6-3,ASSRLGAIDYGYT
TRBJ1-6,-,TRBV27,ASSGWTDTSPLH
TRBJ1-6,-,TRBV12-3/TRBV12-4,ASSFRSPLH
TRBJ1-2,-,TRBV6-5,ASRVGGSVYGYT
TRBJ1-1,-,TRBV28,ASSPRGPNTEAF
TRBJ2-5,TRBD2,TRBV14,ASSHGLAGTETQY
TRBJ2-2,-,TRBV30,AWALGPGELF